This entry is about one T cell receptor beta chain. What it binds is not known. The length of the CDR3 is 11 residues. Germline values: CDR1 MNHNY, CDR2 SVGAGI (reference sequence). Trimming removed 4 bases from V and 13 bases from J; junction bases left unmatched: 2. The entry originates in a study of cytomegalovirus exposure and HLA in healthy donors. Whole-study findings and limits: Presence/absence comparisons presumed near-even sequencing depth among donors. Rarity held for most TCR sequences, but there were some public TCRs that occurred in many donors. In a later analysis, V- and J-gene trimming of beta chains associated with a DCLRE1C missense variant, replicated independently.

Use of 60 Vbeta and 13 Jbeta primers characterized the PCR. Repertoires were generated with immunoSEQ multiplex PCR, while TCRdb's copy carries only in-frame clones and drops some. The sample includes approximately 160,000 clones, around three quarters seen only once; the top ten take around 1.6%. Sequenced material: PBMCs. This rearrangement joins TRBV6-6 to TRBJ2-1; TRBD1 matches 9 bases. This sequence was found in a woman aged 30 to 39 in good health and CMV-seronegative. DNA for the CDR3: TGTGCCAGCAGTTGGGGACAGGGACAGTTCTTC. Its protein is CASSWGQGQFF.